A selection of T cell receptor beta chains follows, all from one sample in a study of prognosis after radiotherapy for stage I lung cancer. TCRdb processed the multiplex PCR reads anew with MiXCR; each CDR3 protein has one entry. The data contain 14,000 or so distinct CDR3 sequences, 50% of them seen just once; the ten biggest clones take up 35% to 40%. The input for sequencing was PBMCs, taken before or after stereotactic body radiation therapy (not recorded which). These receptors were obtained from a donor over 45 with non-small cell lung cancer. CDR3s include the opening cysteine and the closing phenylalanine or tryptophan. The D gene is left open where the match is weak. Rows give clone size only sometimes, using once, few, many, or a class for an expanded clone.

abundance,d_gene,v_gene,j_gene,CDR3nt,CDR3aa
NA,TRBD2,TRBV2,TRBJ2-5,TGTGCCAACGGGGGTATCGGGGGGCAAGAGACCCAGTACTTC,CANGGIGGQETQYF
NA,NA,TRBV27,TRBJ2-7,TGTGCCAGCAGTTTTAAGGATAGCTCCTACGAGCAGTACTTC,CASSFKDSSYEQYF
few,TRBD2,TRBV24-1,TRBJ2-7,TGTGCCCCCCGGCGGGAGGTGGGGGACGAGCAGTACTTC,CAPRREVGDEQYF
NA,NA,TRBV11-3,TRBJ2-2,TGTGCCAGCAGCTTAAGGGGGATGTTCACCGGGGAGCTGTTTTTT,CASSLRGMFTGELFF
medium-sized,NA,TRBV11-2,TRBJ2-7,TGTGCCAGCAGCCCCTCAGGGGACTTAGGGCAGTACTTC,CASSPSGDLGQYF
NA,NA,TRBV6-1,TRBJ1-5,TGTGCCAGCACCCGTTTGGCCGGTGCCAGTCATCCCCAGCATTTT,CASTRLAGASHPQHF
NA,TRBD1,TRBV10-3,TRBJ2-7,TGTGCCATCAGTGAGCCCCGGACAGGGCTCCGTGAAGAGCAGTACTTC,CAISEPRTGLREEQYF
NA,NA,TRBV19,TRBJ2-7,TGTGCCAGTAGTCTCCCCTACGAGCAGTACTTC,CASSLPYEQYF
NA,TRBD2,TRBV6-5,TRBJ2-7,TGTGCCAGCAGTCCTGGACTAGCGGTGGTTGAGCAGTACTTC,CASSPGLAVVEQYF
many,NA,TRBV7-8,TRBJ1-3,TGTGCCAGCAGCTTCCGGACTGATGGAAACACCATATATTTT,CASSFRTDGNTIYF
many,NA,TRBV5-4,TRBJ1-3,TGTGCCAGCAGCTTGGGAGGGGGGGCGGCTGGAAACACCATATATTTT,CASSLGGGAAGNTIYF
many,NA,TRBV18,TRBJ1-1,TGTGCCAGCTGGGGGGGGGCCCCTGAAGCTTTCTTT,CASWGGAPEAFF
NA,NA,TRBV5-5,TRBJ1-1,TGTGCCAGCAGCTTGGGGACAGCGAACACTGAAGCTTTCTTT,CASSLGTANTEAFF
NA,TRBD1,TRBV28,TRBJ1-2,TGTGCCAGCAGCCCTGACAGGGGGCGGCAGGGCTACACCTTC,CASSPDRGRQGYTF
many,TRBD2,TRBV4-1,TRBJ2-7,TGCGCCAGCAGCCAATCCGCGGGAGATGAGCAGTACTTC,CASSQSAGDEQYF
medium-sized,NA,TRBV5-1,TRBJ2-7,TGCGCCAGCAGGTTCGGATTTATGGAACACCCCGAGCAGTACTTC,CASRFGFMEHPEQYF
many,TRBD2,TRBV30,TRBJ2-5,TGTGCCTGGAGTGTGGGGGACATGGGACTAGGAGAGACCCAGTACTTC,CAWSVGDMGLGETQYF
many,TRBD1,TRBV7-9,TRBJ1-4,TGTGCCAGCAGCTCTGGGACAGCTTTCAATGAAAAACTGTTTTTT,CASSSGTAFNEKLFF